This T cell receptor beta chain was sequenced for a study of technical replicates of blood from several donors. V lost 3 bases and J 4 bases, leaving 13 bases between the germline ends. Looked up from germline, CDR1 is SGDLS and CDR2 is YYNGEE. The CDR3 runs to 14 residues. Measured with immunoSEQ multiplex PCR; TCRdb has only the in-frame clones, and not every one. The sample consists of about 48,000 clones, around 90% of them appearing once. This TCR came from a human donor in good health. Some clones in this sample may be carry-over from other donors' samples. The chain uses TRBV9 and TRBJ1-2; D is possibly TRBD1 (6 bases). Sequencing was done on a sample of PBMCs. The CDR3 sequence is CASSDRSTGYGYTF. The CDR3 DNA reads as TGTGCCAGCAGCGACAGATCGACAGGCTATGGCTACACCTTC.